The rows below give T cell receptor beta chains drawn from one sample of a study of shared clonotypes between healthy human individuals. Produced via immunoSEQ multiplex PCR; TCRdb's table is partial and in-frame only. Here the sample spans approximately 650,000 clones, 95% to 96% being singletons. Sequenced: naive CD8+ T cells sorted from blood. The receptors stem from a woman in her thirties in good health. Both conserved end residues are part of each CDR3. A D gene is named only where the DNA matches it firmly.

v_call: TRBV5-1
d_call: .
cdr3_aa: CASSWSGDTEAFF

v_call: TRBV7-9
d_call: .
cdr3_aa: CASSLDSSLYEQYF

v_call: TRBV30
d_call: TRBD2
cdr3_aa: CACLAGVNYNEQFF

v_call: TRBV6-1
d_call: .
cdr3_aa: CASRDEGTTGNTIYF

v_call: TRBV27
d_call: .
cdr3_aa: CASSLSPGTIYEQFF

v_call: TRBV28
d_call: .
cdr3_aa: CASSIQGNTEAFF

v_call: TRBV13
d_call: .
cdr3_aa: CASRWTDNYGYTF

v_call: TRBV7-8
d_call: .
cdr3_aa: CASSFMEGDAPNEQFF

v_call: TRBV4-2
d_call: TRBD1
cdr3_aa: CASSPPQGEQYF

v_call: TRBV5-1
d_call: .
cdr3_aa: CASTGSSYEQYF